The clone carrying this T cell receptor (beta chain) was detected once. TCRdb's copy holds only in-frame clones and misses some; the assay was immunoSEQ multiplex PCR. In the table there are over 100,000 clones, approximately 89% of which are singletons. This sample is drawn from a study of T cell responses to AZD1222 COVID-19 vaccine. V was pared by 2 bases and J by 1 base, with 5 bases between. CDR1 MNHEY and CDR2 SMNVEV come from the germline V gene (reference sequence). This CDR3 is built from 13 residues. The chain joins TRBV27 to TRBJ1-1; D unresolved. The clonotype originates from an adult in good health. The sample consisted of peripheral blood, taken on day 0 of AZD1222 vaccination. CDR3 in DNA: TGTGCCAGCAGTTTAGGACGGAACACTGAAGCTTTCTTT. Translation gives CASSLGRNTEAFF.